This T cell receptor beta chain derives from a study of T cell repertoires in cytomegalovirus infection. Study-wide background: Public TCR beta signature analysis indicated the presence of both CMV infection and matching HLA type. Whole-study findings and limits: Clonotypes of TCR beta that were HLA-C-restricted and CMV-specific dominated the ex vivo response. The cumulative frequency of public TCR beta families identified carriers of CMV plus the relevant HLA.

CDR1 and CDR2 from the germline V gene are DFQATT and SNEGSKA (reference sequence). This CDR3 has 17 residues. V trimming: 5 bases; J trimming: 0 bases; junction bases outside the gene matches: 11. MiXCR was run by TCRdb on the reads, yielding one entry per CDR3 protein. The table has roughly 140,000 distinct CDR3 sequences, 20% to 30% seen once; the top ten hold 9.5% to 13%. This clonotype was observed many times. The antigen is unknown. Sequencing was done on a sample of PBMCs. The TCR comes from a human donor in good health (CMV status not recorded). Some clones in this sample may be carry-over from other donors' samples. The V and J genes are TRBV20-1 and TRBJ2-1, with 9 bases lining up with TRBD2. CDR3 nucleotides: TGCAGTGCTCCCAGTTATAATAGCGGGAGCTCCTACAATGAGCAGTTCTTC. Translating gives CSAPSYNSGSSYNEQFF.